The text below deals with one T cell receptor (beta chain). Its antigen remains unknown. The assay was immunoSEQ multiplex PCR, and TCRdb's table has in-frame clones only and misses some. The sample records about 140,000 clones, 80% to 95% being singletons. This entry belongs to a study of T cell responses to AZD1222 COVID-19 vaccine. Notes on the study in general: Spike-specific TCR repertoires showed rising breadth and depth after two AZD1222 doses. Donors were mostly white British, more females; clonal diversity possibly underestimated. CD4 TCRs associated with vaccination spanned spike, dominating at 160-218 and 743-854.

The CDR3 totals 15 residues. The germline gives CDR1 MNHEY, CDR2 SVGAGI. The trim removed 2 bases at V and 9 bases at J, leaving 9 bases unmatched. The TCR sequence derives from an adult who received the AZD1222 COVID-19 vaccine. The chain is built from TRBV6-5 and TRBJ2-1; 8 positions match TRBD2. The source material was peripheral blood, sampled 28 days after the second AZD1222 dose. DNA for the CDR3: TGTGCCAGCAGTTACCGCGGGAGGTTCTTGGGTGAGCAGTTCTTC. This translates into CASSYRGRFLGEQFF.